This entry lists 11 T cell receptor beta chains sequenced from one sample in a study of naive and memory T cell subsets. The beta constant-region primer was an equimolar mix of two oligonucleotides covering TRBC1 and TRBC2. Each CDR3 protein gets one entry after TCRdb re-called the UMI-ligation and nested PCR reads with MiXCR. The sample consists of about 85,000 distinct CDR3 sequences, about an eighth of them appearing once. The sample comprised central memory CD4+ T cells from blood. These receptors were obtained from a human donor in good health.

This clonotype was seen a handful of times. The V call is TRBV14, the J call TRBJ2-7; 7 bases agree with TRBD2. CDR3 length equals 16 residues. The V and J ends lost 0 bases and 5 bases, in that order; junction bases with no gene match: 10. Germline V gives CDR1 SGHDN, CDR2 FVKESK. The CDR3 loop reads CASSQDSRTRKHEQYF. The CDR3 region has the DNA TGTGCCAGCAGCCAAGATTCCCGGACTAGAAAGCACGAGCAGTACTTC. The variable domain in full, with the rest retrieved from reference TRBV14 and TRBJ2-7, is EAGVTQFPSHSVIEKGQTVTLRCDPISGHDNLYWYRRVMGKEIKFLLHFVKESKQDESGMPNNRFLAERTGGTYSTLKVQPAELEDSGVYFCASSQDSRTRKHEQYFGPGTRLTVT.

This chain links TRBV6-5 with TRBJ2-7; TRBD1 might be the D (6 bases). CDR1 and CDR2 (germline): MNHEY, SVGAGI. This CDR3 comprises 13 residues. V gave up 9 bases and J gave up 1 base, with 13 bases separating them. CDR3 loop: CASLGGRSYEQYF. CDR3 sequence (DNA): TGTGCCAGTCTTGGGGGCAGATCCTACGAGCAGTACTTC.

This clonotype has ten or more counts. The J gene is TRBJ2-7, the V gene TRBV29-1, with TRBD1 identical over 7 bases. CDR3 length equals 12 residues. After removal of 7 bases from V and 2 bases from J, the junction contained 5 bases not matched to a gene. In germline, CDR1 is SQVTM, CDR2 ANQGSEA. In nucleotides, the CDR3 is TGCAGCGCGGGACAGCAAACCTACGAGCAGTACTTC. Translated: CSAGQQTYEQYF.

In this sample, this clonotype turned up many times. V and J are TRBV19 and TRBJ2-1; 11 bases match TRBD2. V gave up 5 bases and J gave up 6 bases; unmatched junction bases: 12. CDR3 length: 17 amino acids. CDR1 LNHDA and CDR2 SQIVND come from the germline V gene (reference sequence). CDR3 protein: CASSRTILAGGSNEQFF. As DNA, the CDR3 is TGTGCCAGTAGTCGTACAATCCTAGCGGGAGGTTCCAATGAGCAGTTCTTC.

This clonotype has only a few counts. J is TRBJ2-7 and V is TRBV20-1; no firm D call. Trimming took off 0 bases at V and 6 bases at J, with 18 bases between the two ends. The CDR3 is made up of 15 amino acids. Germline values: CDR1 DFQATT, CDR2 SNEGSKA (reference sequence). The DNA of the CDR3 is TGCAGTGCTAGAGATCTCACCAGGAGTCTCGGCGAGCAGTACTTC. Its translation is CSARDLTRSLGEQYF.

This clonotype was recorded many times. This chain connects TRBV6-2 or TRBV6-3 to TRBJ2-7, with a tentative D call TRBD2 (6 bases). The germline V and J ends were trimmed by 7 bases and 3 bases, with 16 bases remaining between them. The CDR3 is made up of 14 amino acids. Per the germline V gene, CDR1 is MNHEY and CDR2 is SVGEGT. The CDR3 DNA follows: TGTGCCAGCAAACCCGGGACTGGATACTACGAGCAGTACTTC. Encoded protein: CASKPGTGYYEQYF.

The rearrangement links TRBV24-1 to TRBJ2-2; D unresolved. Trimming stripped 8 bases from V and 6 bases from J, with 12 bases between. The CDR3 is 13 amino acids. The germline CDR1 and CDR2 sequences are KGHDR and SFDVKD. CDR3 protein: CATNTPGSGELFF. CDR3 DNA sequence: TGTGCCACCAATACCCCTGGTTCCGGGGAGCTGTTTTTT.

This clonotype was observed a few times. The chain couples TRBV5-1 to TRBJ1-1; no firm D call. Germline CDR1 is SGHRS and CDR2 is YFSETQ. V was cut by 0 bases and J by 5 bases, with 8 bases left in between. This CDR3 has 13 amino acids. CDR3 sequence: CASSLGTDTEAFF. The DNA for the CDR3 is TGCGCCAGCAGCTTGGGAACGGATACTGAAGCTTTCTTT.

There are a few counts of this clonotype. This chain uses TRBV27 with TRBJ2-6, with 7 positions matching TRBD2. The V gene's germline CDR1 is MNHEY and CDR2 SMNVEV (reference sequence). The CDR3 length is 16 residues. V lost 2 bases and J lost 2; bases outside the gene matches: 3. CDR3: CASSLGGSAGANVLTF. CDR3 sequence (DNA): TGTGCCAGCAGTTTAGGCGGGAGTGCTGGGGCCAACGTCCTGACTTTC.

The chain uses TRBV7-3 and TRBJ2-1; tentatively, D is TRBD1 (5 bases). V was cut by 4 bases and J by 7 bases, with 11 bases left in between. Per germline, CDR1 SGHTA and CDR2 FQGTGA. CDR3 length equals 13 residues. The CDR3 sequence: CASSSGHWNEQFF. CDR3 sequence (DNA): TGTGCCAGCAGCTCCGGACACTGGAATGAGCAGTTCTTC.

A few counts support this clonotype. V is TRBV20-1 and J is TRBJ2-1; weak D call: TRBD2 (7 bases). Germline-derived CDR1 and CDR2 are DFQATT and SNEGSKA (reference sequence). The ends were cut back, 3 bases at V and 0 bases at J, with 15 bases in the middle. CDR3 size: 16 residues. The CDR3 DNA is TGCAGTGCTAGTGGGGGGGGCCGACCCTCCTACAATGAGCAGTTCTTC. Translating gives CSASGGGRPSYNEQFF.